This paragraph reports one T cell receptor (beta chain). Clones were read by immunoSEQ multiplex PCR, and TCRdb kept only the in-frame ones, dropping some. Of about 160,000 clones listed, 70% to 90% were seen once; the top ten hold 12%. This entry belongs to a study of control samples from healthy donors and cancer patients. The sequenced sample was blood. The clonotype originates from a man in his thirties or forties in good health.

CDR3 sequence (DNA): TGTGCCACCAGCAGAGGGAGTGAGGGATCCGAAGCTTTCTTT. Translated, it gives CATSRGSEGSEAFF. V is TRBV15 and J is TRBJ1-1; no reliable D call. This CDR3 has 14 amino acids. V gave up 1 base and J gave up 8 bases, with 14 bases separating them. CDR1 and CDR2 (germline): LNHNV, YYDKDF (reference sequence).